This T cell receptor beta chain was sequenced during a study of human T cells and chemical hapten exposure (TCRdb year 2021). Turning to the overall study: For sensitization, 2% DPC in acetone was applied to a 2 cm by 2 cm area of upper inner arm skin. The study tracked peripheral blood TCR repertoire changes in vivo during primary and secondary sensitization to the hapten diphenylcyclopropenone (DPC) in alopecia patients. Alopecia areata with under or over 50% scalp involvement, alopecia totalis and alopecia universalis were represented in the patient cohort, which was mostly female. Weekly therapeutic DPC doses were additionally applied to the scalp of patients throughout the approximately 25-week study period. The libraries were sequenced as a pool, and the TCR yield per sample differed mostly because of small variations in library volumes within the pool. Patch testing on the upper back used Finn chambers containing 0.01% DPC, with scoring done after 6 days according to International Contact Dermatitis Research Group standards. Blood for TCR sequencing was provided by twenty-nine alopecia patients at one to four time points (pre-sensitization, 2, 6 and 24 weeks). Blood was sampled from patients pre-sensitization (week 0) and at 2, 6 and about 24 weeks after DPC sensitization. General conclusions and limits of the study: Repeated subsampling changed both the strength of the expansion versus patch-test correlation and the threshold at which the correlation became significant. No change with DPC sensitization was found in the number of TCRs above 1 in 1000 frequency, and no evidence of global repertoire structure alterations was found. Because every patient had alopecia, a presumed autoimmune disease, the patients' immune response might differ from that of healthy individuals. Compared with pre-sensitization or healthy control sets, expanded TCRs formed significantly more large CDR3 similarity clusters, which is consistent with antigen-driven responses. Patch test score was positively correlated with the number of PT1 expanded TCRs, with significance at thresholds 8, 16 and 32 but not at 4.

Inclusive of the bounding cysteine and phenylalanine, the CDR3 is 14 residues long. Only the CDR3 DNA stays, 42 bases, in frame from base 1. For CDR1 and CDR2, the germline V gene lists SGDLS and YYNGEE. A distance of 12 bases separates the germline ends of V and J, which lose 2 bases and 4 bases respectively. Per the publication, the time point label means: pre-sensitization, week 0. Read against the paper, the sample's treatment or condition label means: therapeutic diphenylcyclopropenone sensitization with weekly scalp DPC. At every patch-test visit, the blood draw took place before the patch test was put on. Patients were considered eligible if aged 18 to 70, diagnosed with alopecia and deemed suitable for DPC therapy, and patients were excluded if pregnant. Total RNA was isolated from unfractionated whole blood collected in Tempus Blood RNA tubes. This clonotype showed up just a few times. The specificity of this receptor is unknown. One base away there is no much larger clone; base qualities are not given.

Libraries were constructed by RACE. The data were produced on a NextSeq 500. During library preparation, unique molecular identifiers were attached to individual cDNA molecules so that TCRs could be counted in a quantitative, reproducible way. From each blood RNA sample, both TCR alpha and TCR beta chains were sequenced. In the authors' own workflow: Samples had a median of roughly 91,000 TCRs, with a range from about 23,224 to 750,000. V, J and CDR3 annotation of the TCR reads was carried out using the Decombinator software suite. For PS versus PT1 abundance plots, all samples were subsampled to the same number of TCRs (28,000). Expanded TCRs were defined as absent before sensitization and observed at least eight times at the 2-week time point. Clones were called with MiXCR by TCRdb after fastp trimmed the public reads at Q25, and only in-frame beta chains were retained. Each entry is one CDR3 protein sequence, shown with its most common DNA and genes. The V and J calls here are based on TCRdb, not the publication. For this sample the table gives over 300,000 distinct CDR3 sequences, of which roughly 5.3% were detected only once. The biggest ten clones account for roughly 2.6% of the sample.

The starting material was whole blood, obtained in connection with sensitization to the hapten diphenylcyclopropenone (DPC). This receptor chain uses TRBV9 and TRBJ1-1; confidence is insufficient to name the D gene. This TCR was sampled from a woman between 45 and 65 years old with alopecia areata. Some clones in this sample may be carry-over from other donors' samples. The CDR3 here reads CASSVEPLGTEAFF. The nucleotide sequence reads as follows: TGTGCCAGCAGCGTGGAGCCGCTGGGCACTGAAGCTTTCTTT.